This T cell receptor beta chain was identified in a study of CD8+CD57+ T cells in acquired aplastic anemia. CDR3 length: 15 amino acids. The germline V gene has CDR1 MNHNS and CDR2 SASEGT. The V and J ends lost 3 bases and 4 bases respectively, with 13 bases between them. Those patients picked for sequencing had displayed CD8+CD57+ cell expansion on flow cytometry. CDR3 and TCR beta VDJ profiling relied on genomic DNA as the template. TCRdb ran MiXCR on the reads and lists one entry per CDR3 protein. The table lists roughly 180,000 distinct CDR3 sequences, 45% to 60% of them singletons, with over 10% in the top ten.

The rearrangement joins TRBV6-1 to TRBJ2-4; D call uncertain. Sequencing was carried out using sorted CD4+, CD8+, or CD8+CD57+ T cells (not recorded which) from PBMCs. The TCR comes from a human donor with aplastic anemia. This CDR3 is CASSDGPHVKNIQYF. CDR3 DNA: TGTGCCAGCAGTGATGGGCCTCACGTAAAAAACATTCAGTACTTC.